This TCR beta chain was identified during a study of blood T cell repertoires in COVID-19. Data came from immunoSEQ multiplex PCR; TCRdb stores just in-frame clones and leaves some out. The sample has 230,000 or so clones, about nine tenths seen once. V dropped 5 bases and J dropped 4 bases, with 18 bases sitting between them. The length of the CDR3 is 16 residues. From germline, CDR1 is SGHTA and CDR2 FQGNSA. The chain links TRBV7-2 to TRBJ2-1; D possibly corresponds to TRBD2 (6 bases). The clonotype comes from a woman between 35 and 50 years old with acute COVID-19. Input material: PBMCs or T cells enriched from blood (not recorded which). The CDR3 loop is CASSRLTSLIYNEQFF. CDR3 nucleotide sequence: TGTGCCAGCAGCCGCCTGACTAGTTTGATTTACAATGAGCAGTTCTTC. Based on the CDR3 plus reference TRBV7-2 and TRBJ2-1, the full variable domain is GAGVSQSPSNKVTEKGKDVELRCDPISGHTALYWYRQSLGQGLEFLIYFQGNSAPDKSGLPSDRFSAERTGGSVSTLTIQRTQQEDSAVYLCASSRLTSLIYNEQFFGPGTRLTVL.